One and the same sample provided the 30 T cell receptor beta chains below, sequenced in a study of post-analysis software for immune sequencing data. Their recognized antigens are unknown. Whole-study results and caveats: Controls showed lower frequencies than patients for roughly five TRBV segments, and TRBV5-6, TRBV5-1 and TRBV20-1 were among these.

Prepared TCR beta cDNA libraries contained unique molecular identifiers. TCRdb processed the PCR reads anew with MiXCR; each CDR3 protein has one entry. The sample includes roughly 430,000 distinct CDR3 sequences, 30% to 40% seen only once; the top ten take about 7.6%. Sequences were obtained from blood. These receptors originate from a girl aged 2-10 years with multiple sclerosis.

This clonotype was seen a handful of times. The chain is built from TRBV7-3 and TRBJ2-1, with D possibly matching TRBD1 (5 bases). Trimming removed 0 bases at V and 4 bases at J, with 16 bases between. This CDR3 region has 17 residues. CDR1 and CDR2 from the germline V gene are SGHTA and FQGTGA. The CDR3 reads CASSLTGQGTYYNEQFF. The CDR3 nucleotides read TGTGCCAGCAGCTTAACTGGGCAGGGCACCTATTACAATGAGCAGTTCTTC. Full variable domain (rest looked up from reference TRBV7-3 and TRBJ2-1): GAGVSQTPSNKVTEKGKYVELRCDPISGHTALYWYRQSLGQGPEFLIYFQGTGAADDSGLPNDRFFAVRPEGSVSTLKIQRTERGDSAVYLCASSLTGQGTYYNEQFFGPGTRLTVL.

In this sample, this clonotype turned up a few times. The CDR3 loop is CSVEGPTGGSNIQYF. The CDR3, as DNA: TGCAGCGTTGAAGGACCGACAGGGGGCTCAAACATTCAGTACTTC. This chain joins TRBV29-1 and TRBJ2-4; 10 bases fit TRBD1. The junction had 6 bases not matched to a gene; V was cut back by 1 base and J by 6 bases. The CDR3 covers 15 residues. Germline V gives CDR1 SQVTM, CDR2 ANQGSEA. Full variable domain (outside the CDR3, taken from reference TRBV29-1 and TRBJ2-4): SAVISQKPSRDICQRGTSLTIQCQVDSQVTMMFWYRQQPGQSLTLIATANQGSEATYESGFVIDKFPISRPNLTFSTLTVSNMSPEDSSIYLCSVEGPTGGSNIQYFGAGTRLSVL.

This clonotype was counted only a few times. The CDR3 DNA reads as TGCAGCGTTGAGGCGGACGGTTTAGCGCAGTATTTT. Translation gives CSVEADGLAQYF. J is TRBJ2-3 and V is TRBV29-1, with D unclear. In germline, CDR1 is SQVTM, CDR2 ANQGSEA. The CDR3 sequence is 12 residues long. V was shortened by 3 bases and J by 10 bases, with 14 bases between the two germline ends.

This clonotype was picked up a small number of times. This chain connects TRBV12-3 or TRBV12-4 to TRBJ2-1; D is tentatively TRBD1 or TRBD2 (5 bases each). This CDR3 is 15 amino acids long. V gave up 7 bases and J gave up 1 base, with 14 bases separating them. The CDR3 is CASTTGTPSYNEQFF. The CDR3 nucleotides read TGTGCCAGCACTACCGGGACGCCGTCCTACAATGAGCAGTTCTTC.

The chain uses TRBV13 and TRBJ1-2; no clear D gene. The CDR3 extends over 13 amino acids. Germline V lookup: CDR1 PRHDT, CDR2 FYEKMQ (reference sequence). V lost 5 bases, J lost 0 bases, and 7 bases lay in between. The CDR3 DNA follows: TGTGCCAGCAGCAAGGAAGCTAACTATGGCTACACCTTC. It is translated as CASSKEANYGYTF.

The J gene is TRBJ2-5, the V gene TRBV5-5; no definite D call. The germline CDR1 and CDR2 sequences are SGHKS and YYEKEE (reference sequence). CDR3 size: 13 residues. Between the trimmed V and J ends, which lost 3 bases and 3 bases, there was a span of 9 bases. The CDR3 here is CASSSLWEETQYF. As DNA, the CDR3 is TGTGCCAGCAGCTCTTTGTGGGAAGAGACCCAGTACTTC.

This clonotype was counted a few times. This chain uses TRBV11-2 with TRBJ2-7; D might be TRBD2 (6 bases). Per germline, CDR1 SGHAT and CDR2 FQNNGV. The CDR3 sequence is 14 residues long. Trimming pared 5 bases from V and 2 bases from J, leaving 13 bases between. CDR3 DNA sequence: TGTGCCAGCAGCGGTGGGGACTCTGCCTACGAGCAGTACTTC. Translated: CASSGGDSAYEQYF.

In its sample, this clonotype was seen many times. The chain recombines TRBV5-1 with TRBJ2-1, with D hard to call. CDR1 is SGHRS, CDR2 YFSETQ, per germline. Deletions cut 1 base from V and 8 bases from J, with 10 bases between. This CDR3 comprises 13 residues. CDR3 nucleotide sequence: TGCGCCAGCAGCTTGACTGTAGCAGATGAGCAGTTCTTC. It yields the protein CASSLTVADEQFF.

In this sample, this clonotype turned up a few times. This chain connects TRBV12-3 or TRBV12-4 to TRBJ1-1; tentatively, D is TRBD1 (5 bases). Trimming cost V 4 bases and J 2 bases, with 8 bases left between them. The CDR3 is 13 amino acids. The CDR3 sequence is CASSSTANTEAFF. CDR3 coding DNA: TGTGCCAGCAGTTCGACAGCCAACACTGAAGCTTTCTTT.

This chain joins TRBV12-3 or TRBV12-4 and TRBJ1-5, with 7 bases lining up with TRBD1. The CDR3 consists of 14 residues. V shed 5 bases and J 5 bases; nucleotides not matched to a gene: 6. CDR3 residues: CASSPQGVYQPQHF. CDR3 coding DNA: TGTGCCAGCAGTCCCCAGGGGGTATATCAGCCCCAGCATTTT.

This clonotype appeared a few times. The V call is TRBV30, the J call TRBJ2-1, with D tentatively TRBD2 (6 bases). V gave up 4 bases and J gave up 5 bases, with 15 bases separating them. Germline values: CDR1 GTSNPN, CDR2 SVGIG (reference sequence). This CDR3 is 14 amino acids long. CDR3 coding DNA: TGTGCCTGGACCAACCCTCCGGGAGACAATGAGCAGTTCTTC. Residues: CAWTNPPGDNEQFF.

This clonotype was seen more than once but under ten times. The chain employs TRBV9 and TRBJ2-1, with D unclear. The CDR3 spans 10 residues. Germline V gene sequence: CDR1 SGDLS, CDR2 YYNGEE. Trimming pared 4 bases from V and 12 bases from J, leaving 8 bases between. CDR3 sequence (DNA): TGTGCCAGCAGCTTAATAAGGCAGTTCTTC. Residues: CASSLIRQFF.

The gene calls are TRBV5-1 and TRBJ2-1; D assignment may be TRBD1 or TRBD2 (5 bases each). V lost 3 bases and J lost 1, with 23 bases in between. The CDR3 contains 19 residues. Germline CDR1 is SGHRS and CDR2 is YFSETQ. The CDR3 here is CASSSSGGRSSGSYNEQFF. CDR3 in DNA: TGCGCCAGCAGCTCCAGTGGGGGACGGTCCTCTGGTTCCTACAATGAGCAGTTCTTC.

The chain employs TRBV3-1 and TRBJ1-5; the match to TRBD1 covers 7 bases. Unmatched junction bases numbered 7, after V lost 9 bases and J lost 5 bases. Per the germline V gene, CDR1 is LGHDT and CDR2 is YNNKEL (reference sequence). The CDR3 runs to 13 residues. The CDR3 loop reads CASSTQGHQPQHF. The CDR3 DNA reads as TGTGCCAGTTCTACACAGGGGCATCAGCCCCAGCATTTT.

This chain links TRBV7-8 with TRBJ1-1; no clear D gene. This CDR3 is 15 amino acids long. V lost 5 bases to trimming and J lost 0 bases, with 13 bases between them. Germline lookup yields CDR1 SGHVS and CDR2 FQNEAQ. Written as DNA, the CDR3 is TGTGCCAGCAGCCCCACCCGTTCGGTGAACACTGAAGCTTTCTTT. Its protein is CASSPTRSVNTEAFF.

This clonotype appeared a few times. The rearrangement joins TRBV4-3 to TRBJ2-5, with D possibly TRBD2 on 6 matching bases. Germline loops: CDR1 LGHNA, CDR2 YSLEER. The CDR3 spans 18 residues. With 3 bases removed from V and 4 bases from J, the gap between germline ends came to 24 bases. In DNA form, the CDR3 reads TGCGCCAGCAGCCAGGCACGACCGGGACTCGGGTGGTTAGAGACCCAGTACTTC. As protein: CASSQARPGLGWLETQYF.

The table lists this clonotype with a few counts. The rearrangement joins TRBV6-6 to TRBJ2-7; 7 positions agree with TRBD1. The CDR3 spans 13 residues. The germline CDR1 and CDR2 sequences are MNHNY and SVGAGI (reference sequence). V shed 11 bases, J shed 4 bases, and the junction held 11 bases outside the gene matches. The CDR3 DNA is TGTGCCGTCAAGCCTGGGACAGTTTACGAGCAGTACTTC. Protein: CAVKPGTVYEQYF.

V usage is TRBV3-1 and J usage is TRBJ1-2; tentative D call: TRBD1 (6 bases). Germline CDR1 and CDR2: LGHDT and YNNKEL (reference sequence). With 4 bases removed from V and 0 bases from J, the gap between germline ends came to 18 bases. The CDR3 sequence is 17 residues long. The CDR3: CASSRGGADSSNYGYTF. CDR3 bases: TGTGCCAGCAGCCGTGGCGGCGCGGACAGCTCTAACTATGGCTACACCTTC.

This rearrangement joins TRBV7-9 to TRBJ1-2; 7 nucleotides agree with TRBD1. J lost 4 bases, V lost 5 bases, and 16 bases had no gene match. This CDR3 contains 17 residues. Germline V gives CDR1 SEHNR, CDR2 FQNEAQ (reference sequence). The CDR3 sequence: CASSVGAGGRFAYGYTF. The CDR3 DNA is TGTGCCAGCAGCGTAGGGGCAGGGGGGCGCTTTGCCTATGGCTACACCTTC. The variable domain in full, with the rest retrieved from reference TRBV7-9 and TRBJ1-2, is DTGVSQNPRHKITKRGQNVTFRCDPISEHNRLYWYRQTLGQGPEFLTYFQNEAQLEKSRLLSDRFSAERPKGSFSTLEIQRTEQGDSAMYLCASSVGAGGRFAYGYTFGSGTRLTVV.

This clonotype has a handful of counts. This sequence joins TRBV27 and TRBJ2-5, with D maybe TRBD2 (6 bases). V dropped 4 bases and J dropped 4 bases, with 13 bases sitting between them. The V gene's germline CDR1 is MNHEY and CDR2 SMNVEV (reference sequence). The CDR3 contains 14 residues. CDR3 amino acids: CASSYGLEGETQYF. The CDR3 DNA reads TGTGCCAGCAGTTATGGATTGGAGGGAGAGACCCAGTACTTC.

A few counts support this clonotype. V usage is TRBV28 and J usage is TRBJ1-2; D perhaps matches TRBD1 (5 bases). CDR1 and CDR2 from the germline V gene are MDHEN and SYDVKM. CDR3 length: 15 residues. Between the trimmed V and J ends, which lost 7 bases and 1 base, there was a span of 16 bases. The chain's CDR3 is CASNRPGTDNYGYTF. CDR3 nucleotides: TGTGCCAGCAACCGCCCCGGGACGGATAACTATGGCTACACCTTC.

This clonotype appeared many times. The chain's CDR3 is CSVTGGVDGPEAFF. The DNA for the CDR3 is TGCAGCGTCACAGGCGGGGTGGATGGCCCTGAAGCTTTCTTT. This sequence joins TRBV29-1 and TRBJ1-1; tentative D call: TRBD1 (5 bases). Per germline, CDR1 SQVTM and CDR2 ANQGSEA. Deletions cut 6 bases from V and 6 bases from J, with 20 bases between. There are 14 residues in the CDR3.

This clonotype has just a few counts. The chain carries TRBV9 and TRBJ2-7; D could derive from TRBD1 or TRBD2 (5 bases each). V lost 0 bases and J lost 2, with 15 bases in between. The germline gives CDR1 SGDLS, CDR2 YYNGEE. The CDR3 runs 16 residues. CDR3 amino acids: CASSVAGTELPYEQYF. CDR3 DNA sequence: TGTGCCAGCAGCGTAGCTGGGACGGAACTTCCCTACGAGCAGTACTTC.

The chain is built from TRBV20-1 and TRBJ2-3; D is perhaps TRBD2 (5 bases). The CDR3 totals 13 residues. Germline CDR1 is DFQATT and CDR2 is SNEGSKA (reference sequence). CDR3 nucleotide sequence: TGCGGAGTTGCGGGTAGCGTCATCGATACGCAGTATTTT. Its protein is CGVAGSVIDTQYF.

This clonotype was counted only a few times. The V gene is TRBV29-1, the J gene TRBJ2-1; TRBD2 aligns across 8 bases. The CDR3 covers 13 residues. Looked up from germline, CDR1 is SQVTM and CDR2 is ANQGSEA. V was clipped by 6 bases and J by 7 bases; unmatched bases: 8. The CDR3 spells CSVAGGEENEQFF. For the CDR3, the DNA is TGCAGCGTCGCGGGAGGAGAAGAGAATGAGCAGTTCTTC.

This sequence joins TRBV7-2 and TRBJ1-5; possibly TRBD1 for D (5 bases). The length of the CDR3 is 15 residues. CDR1 is SGHTA and CDR2 is FQGNSA in the germline V gene. Trimming removed 1 base from V and 5 bases from J, with 12 bases in between. The CDR3 nucleotides read TGTGCCAGCAGCTTAGAAGGGGCGGGTCATCAGCCCCAGCATTTT. Protein: CASSLEGAGHQPQHF.

The V and J genes are TRBV7-6 and TRBJ2-1; no reliable D call. V was pared by 5 bases and J by 0 bases, with 11 bases between. The CDR3 totals 15 residues. Germline loops: CDR1 SGHVS, CDR2 FNYEAQ. CDR3 DNA sequence: TGTGCCAGCAGCCATAGCCCGAGCTCCTACAATGAGCAGTTCTTC. The encoded protein is CASSHSPSSYNEQFF.

DNA for the CDR3: TGTGCCAGCAGTCTTTGGACCACCGGGGAGCTGTTTTTT. Amino acid sequence: CASSLWTTGELFF. V usage is TRBV27 and J usage is TRBJ2-2; D is uncertain. This CDR3 comprises 13 residues. V shed 5 bases and J shed 4 bases, with 8 bases lying between them. The germline gives CDR1 MNHEY, CDR2 SMNVEV (reference sequence).

This clonotype has a count of ten or more. This sequence joins TRBV11-2 and TRBJ1-2; possibly TRBD1 for D (5 bases). This CDR3 has 13 residues. The V gene's germline CDR1 is SGHAT and CDR2 FQNNGV. V gave up 5 bases and J gave up 5 bases, with 12 bases separating them. The CDR3 here is CASSEGTAYGYTF. CDR3 sequence (DNA): TGTGCCAGCAGCGAAGGGACGGCTTATGGCTACACCTTC. Full variable domain (rest looked up from reference TRBV11-2 and TRBJ1-2): EAGVAQSPRYKIIEKRQSVAFWCNPISGHATLYWYQQILGQGPKLLIQFQNNGVVDDSQLPKDRFSAERLKGVDSTLKIQPAKLEDSAVYLCASSEGTAYGYTFGSGTRLTVV.

This chain joins TRBV7-9 and TRBJ2-1; D gene ambiguous. The CDR3 has 16 residues. Germline CDR1 reads SEHNR; CDR2 reads FQNEAQ (reference sequence). The V gene lost 5 bases and the J gene lost 0 bases, with 14 bases spanning the gap. The CDR3 bases are TGTGCCAGCAGCGGGATCGATAGGCGCTCCTACAATGAGCAGTTCTTC. Protein product: CASSGIDRRSYNEQFF.